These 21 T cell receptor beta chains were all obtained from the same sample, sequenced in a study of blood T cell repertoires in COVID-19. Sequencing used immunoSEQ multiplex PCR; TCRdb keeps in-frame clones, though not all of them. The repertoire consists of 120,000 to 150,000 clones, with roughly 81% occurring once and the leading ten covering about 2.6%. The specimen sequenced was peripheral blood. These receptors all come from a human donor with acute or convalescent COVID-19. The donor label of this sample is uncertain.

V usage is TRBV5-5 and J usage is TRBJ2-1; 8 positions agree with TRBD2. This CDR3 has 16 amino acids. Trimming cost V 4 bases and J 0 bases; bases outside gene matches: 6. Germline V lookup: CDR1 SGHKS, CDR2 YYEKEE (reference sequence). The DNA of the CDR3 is TGTGCCAGCAGCCCTGGACTAGCCCTCTCCTACAATGAGCAGTTCTTC. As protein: CASSPGLALSYNEQFF.

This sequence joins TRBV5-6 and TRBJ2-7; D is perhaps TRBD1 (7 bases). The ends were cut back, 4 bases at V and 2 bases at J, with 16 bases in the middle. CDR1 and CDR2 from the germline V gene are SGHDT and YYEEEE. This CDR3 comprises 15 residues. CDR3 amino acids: CASSRQGSGAYEQYV. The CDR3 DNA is TGTGCCAGCAGCCGACAGGGTAGCGGTGCCTACGAGCAGTACGTC.

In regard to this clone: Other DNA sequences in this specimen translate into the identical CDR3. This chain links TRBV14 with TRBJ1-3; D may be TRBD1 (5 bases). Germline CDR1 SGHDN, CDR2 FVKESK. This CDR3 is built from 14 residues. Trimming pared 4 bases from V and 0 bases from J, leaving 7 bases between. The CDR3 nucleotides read TGTGCCAGCAGCCTACAGGCCTCTGGAAACACCATATATTTT. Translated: CASSLQASGNTIYF.

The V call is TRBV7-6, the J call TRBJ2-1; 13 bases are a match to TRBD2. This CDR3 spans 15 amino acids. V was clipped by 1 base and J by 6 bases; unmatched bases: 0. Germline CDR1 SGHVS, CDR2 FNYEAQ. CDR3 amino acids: CASSLGLAGGNEQFF. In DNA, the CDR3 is TGTGCCAGCAGCTTAGGACTAGCGGGGGGCAATGAGCAGTTCTTC. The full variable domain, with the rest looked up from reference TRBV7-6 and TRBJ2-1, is GAGVSQSPRYKVTKRGQDVALRCDPISGHVSLYWYRQALGQGPEFLTYFNYEAQQDKSGLPNDRFSAERPEGSISTLTIQRTEQRDSAMYRCASSLGLAGGNEQFFGPGTRLTVL.

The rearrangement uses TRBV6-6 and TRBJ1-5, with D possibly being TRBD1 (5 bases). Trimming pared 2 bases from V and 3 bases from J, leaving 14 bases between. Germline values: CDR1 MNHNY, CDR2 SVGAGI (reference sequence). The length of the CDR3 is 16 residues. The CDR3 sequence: CASSYVLGVDNQPQHF. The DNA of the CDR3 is TGTGCCAGCAGTTACGTTCTAGGGGTCGACAATCAGCCCCAGCATTTT.

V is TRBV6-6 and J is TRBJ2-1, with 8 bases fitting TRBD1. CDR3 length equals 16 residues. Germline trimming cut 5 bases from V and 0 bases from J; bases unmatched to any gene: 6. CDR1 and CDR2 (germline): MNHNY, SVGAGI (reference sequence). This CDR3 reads CASSRQGINSYNEQFF. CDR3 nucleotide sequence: TGTGCCAGCAGTCGACAGGGGATAAACTCCTACAATGAGCAGTTCTTC.

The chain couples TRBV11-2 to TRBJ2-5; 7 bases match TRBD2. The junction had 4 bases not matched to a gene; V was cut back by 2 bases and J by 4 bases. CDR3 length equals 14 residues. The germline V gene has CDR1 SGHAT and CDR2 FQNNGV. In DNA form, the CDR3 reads TGTGCCAGCAGCTTAATCAGGGAGGGAGAGACCCAGTACTTC. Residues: CASSLIREGETQYF.

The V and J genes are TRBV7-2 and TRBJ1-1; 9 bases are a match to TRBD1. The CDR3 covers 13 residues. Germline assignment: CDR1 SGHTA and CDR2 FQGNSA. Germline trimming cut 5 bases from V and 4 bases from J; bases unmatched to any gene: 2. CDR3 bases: TGTGCCAGCAGCCGGGACAGGGTCACTGAAGCTTTCTTT. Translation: CASSRDRVTEAFF.

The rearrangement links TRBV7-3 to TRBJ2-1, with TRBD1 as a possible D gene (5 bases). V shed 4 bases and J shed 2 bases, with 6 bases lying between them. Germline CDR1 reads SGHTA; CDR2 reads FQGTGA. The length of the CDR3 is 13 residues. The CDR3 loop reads CASSSGTYNEQFF. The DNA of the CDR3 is TGTGCCAGCAGCTCAGGGACCTACAATGAGCAGTTCTTC.

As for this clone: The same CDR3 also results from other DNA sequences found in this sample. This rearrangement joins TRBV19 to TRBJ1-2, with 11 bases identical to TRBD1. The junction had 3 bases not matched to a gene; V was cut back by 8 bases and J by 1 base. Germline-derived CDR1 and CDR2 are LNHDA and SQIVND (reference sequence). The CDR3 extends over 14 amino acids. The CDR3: CASSGQGVNYGYTF. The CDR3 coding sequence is TGTGCCAGTTCGGGACAGGGGGTTAACTATGGCTACACCTTC.

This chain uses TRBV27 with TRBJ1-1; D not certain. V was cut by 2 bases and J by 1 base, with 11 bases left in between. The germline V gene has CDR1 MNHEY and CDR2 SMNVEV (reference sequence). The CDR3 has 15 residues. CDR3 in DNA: TGTGCCAGCAGTTTAGGTCCGGGAGGGAACACTGAAGCTTTCTTT. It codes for CASSLGPGGNTEAFF.

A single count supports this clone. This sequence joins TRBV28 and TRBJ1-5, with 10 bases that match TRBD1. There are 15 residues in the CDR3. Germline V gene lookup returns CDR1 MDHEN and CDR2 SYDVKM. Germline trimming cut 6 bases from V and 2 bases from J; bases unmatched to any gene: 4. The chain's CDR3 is CASSSGTGGNQPQHF. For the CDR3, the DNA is TGTGCCAGCAGCTCCGGGACAGGGGGCAATCAGCCCCAGCATTTT.

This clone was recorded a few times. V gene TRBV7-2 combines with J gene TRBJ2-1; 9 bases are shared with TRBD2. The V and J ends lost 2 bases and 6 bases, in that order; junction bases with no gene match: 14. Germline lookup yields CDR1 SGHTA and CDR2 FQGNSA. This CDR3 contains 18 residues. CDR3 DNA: TGTGCCAGCAGCTTAAGGGCCAATTTAGCGGGAGCAAGCAATGAGCAGTTCTTC. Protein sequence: CASSLRANLAGASNEQFF.

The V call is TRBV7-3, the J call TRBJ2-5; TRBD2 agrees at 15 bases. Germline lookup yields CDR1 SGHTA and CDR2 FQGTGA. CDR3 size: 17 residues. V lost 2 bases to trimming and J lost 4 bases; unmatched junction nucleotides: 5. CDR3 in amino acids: CASSLGLAGGYRETQYF. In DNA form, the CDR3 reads TGTGCCAGCAGCTTAGGACTAGCGGGAGGGTATCGAGAGACCCAGTACTTC.

The CDR3 sequence: CASSRTGTGGEKLFF. The CDR3 coding sequence is TGCGCCAGCAGCCGGACCGGGACAGGAGGTGAAAAACTGTTTTTT. The chain uses TRBV5-1 and TRBJ1-4; 8 nucleotides align to TRBD1. The CDR3 has 15 residues. Per the germline V gene, CDR1 is SGHRS and CDR2 is YFSETQ. J gave up 7 bases and V 4 bases, and 9 bases lay outside the gene matches.

In DNA, the CDR3 is TGTGCCAGCAGGACACTGAATTCACCCCTCCACTTT. It codes for CASRTLNSPLHF. The V call is TRBV6-5, the J call TRBJ1-6, with D hard to call. Trimming stripped 6 bases from V and 7 bases from J, with 7 bases between. This CDR3 comprises 12 residues. The germline CDR1 and CDR2 sequences are MNHEY and SVGAGI.

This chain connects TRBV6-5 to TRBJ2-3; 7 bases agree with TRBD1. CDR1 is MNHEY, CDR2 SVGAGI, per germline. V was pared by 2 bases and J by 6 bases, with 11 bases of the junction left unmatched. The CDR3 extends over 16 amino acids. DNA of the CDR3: TGTGCCAGCAGTTACCCCGACAGGGTACGGGCGGATACGCAGTATTTT. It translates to CASSYPDRVRADTQYF.

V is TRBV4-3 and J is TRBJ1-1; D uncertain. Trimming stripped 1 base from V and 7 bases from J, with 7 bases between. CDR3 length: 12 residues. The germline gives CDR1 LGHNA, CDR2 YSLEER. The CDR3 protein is CASSQGRREAFF. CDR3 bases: TGCGCCAGCAGCCAAGGGCGGCGTGAAGCTTTCTTT.

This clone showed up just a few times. CDR3 sequence reads: CSVEEGADDQPQHF. DNA for the CDR3: TGCAGCGTTGAAGAAGGGGCAGACGATCAGCCCCAGCATTTT. This chain connects TRBV29-1 to TRBJ1-5, with D tentatively TRBD1 (5 bases). Trimming cost V 0 bases and J 5 bases, with 11 bases left between them. There are 14 residues in the CDR3. CDR1 and CDR2 (germline): SQVTM, ANQGSEA. Full variable domain (outside the CDR3, taken from reference TRBV29-1 and TRBJ1-5): SAVISQKPSRDICQRGTSLTIQCQVDSQVTMMFWYRQQPGQSLTLIATANQGSEATYESGFVIDKFPISRPNLTFSTLTVSNMSPEDSSIYLCSVEEGADDQPQHFGDGTRLSIL.

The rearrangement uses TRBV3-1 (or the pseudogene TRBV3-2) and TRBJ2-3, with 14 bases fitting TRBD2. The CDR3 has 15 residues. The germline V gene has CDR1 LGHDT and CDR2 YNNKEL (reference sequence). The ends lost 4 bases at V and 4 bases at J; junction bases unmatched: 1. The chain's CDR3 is CASSLTSGRADTQYF. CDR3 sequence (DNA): TGTGCCAGCAGCCTGACTAGCGGGAGGGCAGATACGCAGTATTTT.

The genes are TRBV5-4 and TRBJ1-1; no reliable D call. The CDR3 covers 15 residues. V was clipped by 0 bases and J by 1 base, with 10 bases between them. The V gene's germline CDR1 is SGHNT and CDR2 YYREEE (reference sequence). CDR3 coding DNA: TGTGCCAGCAGCTTGGCCGGCGGGTGGAACACTGAAGCTTTCTTT. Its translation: CASSLAGGWNTEAFF.